The 10 T cell receptor beta chains in this list originate from one sample, sequenced in a study of blood T cells in healthy people across ages. With a J-beta primer mix and a sample-barcoded 5' primer, a second PCR ran about 7 to 11 cycles. TCRdb processed the 5' RACE reads anew with MiXCR; each CDR3 protein has one entry. The table has over 1,500,000 distinct CDR3 sequences, about 50% seen once. Sequenced input: blood. Receptors were obtained from a woman aged 35 to 49 in good health.

The V call is TRBV4-2, the J call TRBJ2-7; 8 bases agree with TRBD1. Germline V gene lookup returns CDR1 LGHNA and CDR2 YNFKEQ. This CDR3 comprises 16 residues. After removal of 1 base from V and 3 bases from J, the junction contained 8 bases not matched to a gene. The chain's CDR3 is CASSQVLRQGNYEQYF. The CDR3 DNA follows: TGTGCCAGCAGCCAAGTTCTCCGACAGGGGAACTACGAGCAGTACTTC.

The chain is built from TRBV10-2 and TRBJ2-5; 11 bases map to TRBD2. Germline CDR1 is WSHSY and CDR2 is SAAADI. V shed 3 bases and J 4 bases; nucleotides not matched to a gene: 7. The CDR3 length is 16 residues. The CDR3 sequence is CASSDGSGGASETQYF. The CDR3 bases are TGCGCCAGCAGTGATGGTAGCGGGGGGGCTTCAGAGACCCAGTACTTC.

This clonotype was detected only a few times. The rearrangement joins TRBV5-1 to TRBJ2-5; 11 bases line up with TRBD2. There are 18 residues in the CDR3. Losses at the gene ends were 4 bases for V and 0 bases for J; bases not matched to a gene: 11. Germline V lookup: CDR1 SGHRS, CDR2 YFSETQ. For the CDR3, the DNA is TGCGCCAGCAGCCGTGGGGCTAGCGGGGGGATAGACCAAGAGACCCAGTACTTC. Its translation is CASSRGASGGIDQETQYF.

The V call is TRBV6-2 or TRBV6-3, the J call TRBJ1-1, with D perhaps TRBD1 (5 bases). V was clipped by 6 bases and J by 1 base, with 12 bases between them. Germline V gene sequence: CDR1 MNHEY, CDR2 SVGEGT. The CDR3 contains 14 residues. The CDR3, as DNA: TGTGCCAGCAGACCGGGACGATCGAACACTGAAGCTTTCTTT. It is translated as CASRPGRSNTEAFF.

This clonotype was observed a handful of times. The chain is built from TRBV20-1 and TRBJ1-1; D is possibly TRBD1 (6 bases). The CDR3 runs to 10 residues. Germline-derived CDR1 and CDR2 are DFQATT and SNEGSKA (reference sequence). The CDR3 DNA sequence: TGCAGGGGAGGGGGCACTGAAGCTTTCTTT. Translated: CRGGGTEAFF.

The chain links TRBV21-1 to TRBJ2-7. TRBV21-1 is tagged as a pseudogene. CDR3 length equals 14 residues. The chain's CDR3 is CASSKVGFTYEQYF. CDR3 DNA sequence: TGTGCCAGCAGCAAAGTCGGCTTCACCTACGAGCAGTACTTC.

The rearrangement uses TRBV25-1 and TRBJ1-2; 8 bases align to TRBD1. The CDR3 contains 17 residues. Germline trimming cut 3 bases from V and 5 bases from J; bases unmatched to any gene: 14. CDR1 is MGHDK and CDR2 is SYGVNS in the germline V gene. In nucleotides, the CDR3 is TGTGCCAGCAGTGAGCAGGGGCGGACAGGGACTTGGTATGGCTACACCTTC. It translates to CASSEQGRTGTWYGYTF.

The chain has TRBV11-2 and TRBJ1-2; 9 nucleotides line up with TRBD1. The CDR3 extends over 16 amino acids. The germline V gene encodes CDR1 SGHAT and CDR2 FQNNGV. J was trimmed by 4 bases and V by 5 bases; bases with no gene match: 11. For the CDR3, the DNA is TGTGCCAGCAGCCCCCATCCGGGACAGGGAATCTATGGCTACACCTTC. Its translation is CASSPHPGQGIYGYTF. The complete variable domain, with remaining parts taken from reference TRBV11-2 and TRBJ1-2, reads EAGVAQSPRYKIIEKRQSVAFWCNPISGHATLYWYQQILGQGPKLLIQFQNNGVVDDSQLPKDRFSAERLKGVDSTLKIQPAKLEDSAVYLCASSPHPGQGIYGYTFGSGTRLTVV.

The rearrangement links TRBV7-2 to TRBJ1-4; D is unclear. Germline loops: CDR1 SGHTA, CDR2 FQGNSA. This CDR3 comprises 15 residues. V lost 2 bases and J 7 bases, leaving 14 bases between the germline ends. The CDR3: CASSLSRGQVEKLFF. The CDR3 bases are TGTGCCAGCAGCTTATCACGGGGTCAAGTTGAAAAACTGTTTTTT. The whole variable domain, remainder taken from reference TRBV7-2 and TRBJ1-4, is GAGVSQSPSNKVTEKGKDVELRCDPISGHTALYWYRQSLGQGLEFLIYFQGNSAPDKSGLPSDRFSAERTGGSVSTLTIQRTQQEDSAVYLCASSLSRGQVEKLFFGSGTQLSVL.

There are a few counts of this clonotype. V usage is TRBV29-1 and J usage is TRBJ1-2; TRBD1 might be the D (5 bases). The CDR3 is 12 amino acids. Germline loops: CDR1 SQVTM, CDR2 ANQGSEA. V was pared by 7 bases and J by 5 bases, with 14 bases between. The CDR3 loop reads CSAAAREYGYTF. The CDR3, as DNA: TGCAGCGCGGCCGCCAGGGAGTATGGCTACACCTTC.